Each of the 15 T cell receptor beta chains below was sequenced from the same sample in a study of identical twins. Using its own MiXCR run on the 5' RACE reads, TCRdb lists one record per CDR3 protein. The sample lists approximately 230,000 distinct CDR3 sequences, approximately 7.1% occurring once. In addition, the sample was reused for a study of T cells expressing NK-cell markers.

Material: CD8+ T cells sorted from blood. The source is a woman younger than 35 in good health.

This clonotype occurred a few times. The chain links TRBV27 to TRBJ1-1; D is possibly TRBD1 (6 bases). CDR1 is MNHEY and CDR2 is SMNVEV in the germline V gene (reference sequence). The germline V and J ends were trimmed by 1 base and 0 bases, with 9 bases remaining between them. The length of the CDR3 is 15 residues. The CDR3 DNA follows: TGTGCCAGCAGTTTATTGGCAGGGGTGAACACTGAAGCTTTCTTT. This codes for CASSLLAGVNTEAFF.

There are many counts of this clonotype. The genes are TRBV25-1 and TRBJ2-4; D unclear. Germline V lookup: CDR1 MGHDK, CDR2 SYGVNS. This CDR3 contains 13 residues. V was cut by 7 bases and J by 10 bases, with 17 bases left in between. CDR3 sequence reads: CASTGPQNWIQYF. DNA of the CDR3: TGTGCCAGCACCGGGCCTCAAAATTGGATTCAGTACTTC.

This clonotype was counted ten times or more. The chain combines TRBV27 with TRBJ2-7; possible D gene TRBD2, 5 bases. With 8 bases removed from V and 0 bases from J, the gap between germline ends came to 17 bases. The V gene's germline CDR1 is MNHEY and CDR2 SMNVEV (reference sequence). This CDR3 is 15 amino acids long. In DNA form, the CDR3 reads TGTGCCAGCGTTAAATCGACGGGGAGCTCCTACGAGCAGTACTTC. Translated: CASVKSTGSSYEQYF.

As for this clonotype: An end of the junction does not agree with germline; a read error may underlie this. V is TRBV3-1 and J is TRBJ2-1, with D perhaps TRBD1 (6 bases). CDR3 length: 17 residues. The V gene's germline CDR1 is LGHDT and CDR2 YNNKEL (reference sequence). This chain's CDR3 is CACSQQVPWGPGSEQFF. The CDR3 DNA reads as TGTGCCTGCAGCCAACAGGTACCGTGGGGGCCTGGTAGTGAGCAGTTCTTC.

The chain carries TRBV27 and TRBJ2-7; D gene uncertain. The CDR3 runs to 14 residues. Germline CDR1 reads MNHEY; CDR2 reads SMNVEV (reference sequence). V lost 5 bases and J lost 4, with 15 bases in between. The CDR3 is CASSPGLVWYEQYF. The DNA of the CDR3 is TGTGCCAGCAGTCCCGGGCTAGTGTGGTACGAGCAGTACTTC.

This clonotype was counted only a few times. J is TRBJ2-5 and V is TRBV4-1; 10 nucleotides line up with TRBD2. CDR1 is MGHRA and CDR2 is YSYEKL in the germline V gene. CDR3 size: 17 residues. V shed 4 bases and J 5 bases; nucleotides not matched to a gene: 13. The CDR3 region is CASSPRPSGSGGETQYF. CDR3 DNA: TGCGCCAGCAGCCCCCGGCCTAGCGGGAGTGGGGGGGAGACCCAGTACTTC.

V is TRBV11-2 and J is TRBJ2-7; tentative D call: TRBD1 (6 bases). Germline CDR1 SGHAT, CDR2 FQNNGV. V was cut by 1 base and J by 9 bases, with 16 bases left in between. The CDR3 runs to 14 residues. The CDR3 DNA is TGTGCCAGCAGCTTAGGCAGGGGTGGGCACGGGCAGTACTTC. It encodes CASSLGRGGHGQYF.

This clonotype was counted between two and nine times. The chain combines TRBV2 with TRBJ2-2, with 12 bases lining up with TRBD2. The CDR3 contains 17 residues. CDR1 SNHLY and CDR2 FYNNEI come from the germline V gene. With V trimmed by 8 bases and J by 4 bases, 11 bases remained unmatched. CDR3 bases: TGTGCCAGCTCCCAAGGGCGACTAGCGGGGGCCACCGGGGAGCTGTTTTTT. Protein: CASSQGRLAGATGELFF.

At least ten counts were recorded for this clonotype. The chain recombines TRBV5-1 with TRBJ1-1; D not certain. Germline CDR1 is SGHRS and CDR2 is YFSETQ. V was pared by 0 bases and J by 0 bases, with 12 bases between. CDR3 size: 16 residues. Here the CDR3 reads CASSLAPWQMNTEAFF. CDR3 DNA: TGCGCCAGCAGCTTGGCGCCGTGGCAGATGAACACTGAAGCTTTCTTT. Using reference TRBV5-1 and TRBJ1-1 for the parts outside the CDR3, the full variable domain is KAGVTQTPRYLIKTRGQQVTLSCSPISGHRSVSWYQQTPGQGLQFLFEYFSETQRNKGNFPGRFSGRQFSNSRSEMNVSTLELGDSALYLCASSLAPWQMNTEAFFGQGTRLTVV.

This clonotype was seen more than once but under ten times. The chain uses TRBV20-1 and TRBJ2-1; D unresolved. The length of the CDR3 is 13 residues. The germline V gene has CDR1 DFQATT and CDR2 SNEGSKA (reference sequence). V was clipped by 2 bases and J by 3 bases, with 8 bases between them. In DNA, the CDR3 is TGCAGTGCTAGATTCCCAAACTACAATGAGCAGTTCTTC. Translation: CSARFPNYNEQFF.

The chain joins TRBV12-5 to TRBJ1-1; D uncertain. Germline CDR1 LGHNT, CDR2 FRNRAP. The CDR3 runs to 16 residues. Trimming pared 3 bases from V and 1 base from J, leaving 15 bases between. The CDR3 is CASGFPSTQPNTEAFF. CDR3 DNA: TGTGCTAGTGGTTTCCCTTCGACACAACCGAACACTGAAGCTTTCTTT.

This clonotype was seen a few times. The chain links TRBV6-5 to TRBJ2-5; D is perhaps TRBD1 or TRBD2 (5 bases each). Trimming took off 2 bases at V and 3 bases at J, with 19 bases between the two ends. Germline assignment: CDR1 MNHEY and CDR2 SVGAGI. This CDR3 comprises 17 residues. CDR3: CASSYAQWTGPEETQYF. Written as DNA, the CDR3 is TGTGCCAGCAGTTACGCTCAGTGGACGGGGCCCGAAGAGACCCAGTACTTC.

This clonotype was recorded at least ten times. The chain is built from TRBV3-1 and TRBJ2-7; D is unresolved. CDR1 and CDR2 from the germline V gene are LGHDT and YNNKEL (reference sequence). The CDR3 sequence is 15 residues long. V shed 3 bases and J shed 2 bases, with 14 bases lying between them. The CDR3 sequence: CASSHWSPTTYEQYF. CDR3 nucleotides: TGTGCCAGCAGCCATTGGTCCCCGACCACCTACGAGCAGTACTTC.

There are a few counts of this clonotype. The chain couples TRBV2 to TRBJ2-3; D ambiguous. The CDR3 totals 15 residues. Trimming stripped 3 bases from V and 0 bases from J, with 10 bases between. Germline CDR1 SNHLY, CDR2 FYNNEI. The CDR3 sequence is CASSETPPSTDTQYF. The CDR3 DNA sequence: TGTGCCAGCAGTGAGACCCCGCCTAGCACAGATACGCAGTATTTT. Filled out from reference TRBV2 and TRBJ2-3, the complete variable domain reads EPEVTQTPSHQVTQMGQEVILRCVPISNHLYFYWYRQILGQKVEFLVSFYNNEISEKSEIFDDQFSVERPDGSNFTLKIRSTKLEDSAMYFCASSETPPSTDTQYFGPGTRLTVL.

J is TRBJ1-1 and V is TRBV9; D gene unclear. This CDR3 region has 13 residues. Per the germline V gene, CDR1 is SGDLS and CDR2 is YYNGEE. Deletions cut 3 bases from V and 7 bases from J, with 13 bases between. CDR3 DNA sequence: TGTGCCAGCAGCGCCAGGACCGGTGGTGAAGCTTTCTTT. Translation: CASSARTGGEAFF.